Listed here is a single TCR beta chain. Assay: immunoSEQ multiplex PCR; the TCRdb copy retains only in-frame clones and omits some. The sample lists roughly 70,000 clones, roughly 87% occurring once. This entry comes from a study of radiotherapy plus CTLA-4 blockade in lung cancer. V was cut by 7 bases and J by 3 bases, with 18 bases left in between. The CDR3 spans 14 residues. Germline-derived CDR1 and CDR2 are SQVTM and ANQGSEA. Source: peripheral blood, taken from a patient treated with radiotherapy plus ipilimumab. The rearrangement links TRBV29-1 to TRBJ1-2; no firm D call. The TCR sequence derives from a human donor with non-small cell lung cancer that progressed on radiotherapy plus ipilimumab. CDR3 protein: CSAQPLAEDYGYTF. The CDR3, as DNA: TGCAGCGCCCAACCGCTGGCAGAGGACTATGGCTACACCTTC.